The clone carrying this T cell receptor beta chain was seen ten or more times. Its antigen remains unidentified. Previously reported methods and listed TCR primers produced the bulk TCR libraries. TCRdb independently ran MiXCR on the PCR reads; one entry per CDR3 protein. Found here are 600,000 to 650,000 distinct CDR3 sequences, nearly 20% of them singletons; the top ten hold 0.85%. V lost 3 bases and J lost 4, with 13 bases in between. The CDR3 runs to 14 residues. Germline V gene data show CDR1 as MNHEY and CDR2 as SMNVEV (reference sequence). This sample was taken from a study of molecular identifiers for immune sequencing clone quantification. The study's findings and limits: Clones with over 20 RNA copies captured over 98% of effector molecules but under 1% of naive ones. Barcode-sharing identical TCR molecules could underestimate highly expanded clone sizes.

Between about 19,000 and 1,100,000 sorted cells, with 10%, 30% or 50% RNA, yielded naive CD8 libraries. The chain has TRBV27 and TRBJ2-7, with D perhaps matching TRBD2 (7 bases). The TCR sequence derives from a human donor in good health. Some libraries in this study had Jurkat cell RNA spiked in. The sequencing sample was made of naive CD8+ T cells from blood, with Jurkat cell RNA spiked in. Subset here: FACS-sorted CD8+CD4-CCR7+CD45RA+ naive T cells. This CDR3 is CASSFGGGVYEQYF. Here the CDR3 DNA reads TGTGCCAGCAGTTTCGGAGGGGGGGTGTACGAGCAGTACTTC.